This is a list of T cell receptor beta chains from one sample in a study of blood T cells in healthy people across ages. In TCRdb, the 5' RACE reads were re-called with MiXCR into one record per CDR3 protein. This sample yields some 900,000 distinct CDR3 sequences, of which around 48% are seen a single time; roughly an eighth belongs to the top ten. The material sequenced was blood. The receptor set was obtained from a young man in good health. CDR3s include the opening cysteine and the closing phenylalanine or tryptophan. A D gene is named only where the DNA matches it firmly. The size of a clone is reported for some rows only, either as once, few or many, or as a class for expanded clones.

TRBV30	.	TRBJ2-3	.	CAWNAGGADTQYF	TGTGCCTGGAACGCCGGGGGAGCAGATACGCAGTATTTT
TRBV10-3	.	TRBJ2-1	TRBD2	CAIRGGSYNEQFF	TGTGCCATCAGGGGGGGGTCCTACAATGAGCAGTTCTTC
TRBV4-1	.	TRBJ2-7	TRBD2	CASSQDPPVGGAVRSYNEQYF	TGCGCCAGCAGCCAAGATCCTCCGGTCGGGGGGGCCGTCCGGTCGTACAATGAGCAGTACTTC
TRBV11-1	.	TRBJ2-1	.	CASSLGDGSSYNEQFF	TGTGCCAGCAGCTTAGGGGACGGAAGCTCCTACAATGAGCAGTTCTTC
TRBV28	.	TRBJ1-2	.	CASSPGGGLKKDGYTF	TGTGCCAGCAGTCCCGGGGGAGGATTAAAAAAGGATGGCTACACCTTC
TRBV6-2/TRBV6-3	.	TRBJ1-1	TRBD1	CASSPIRDRGSEAFF	TGTGCCAGCAGTCCCATCCGGGACAGGGGATCTGAAGCTTTCTTT
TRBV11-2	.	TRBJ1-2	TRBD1	CASSLKTGPNYGYTF	TGTGCCAGCAGCCTAAAGACAGGGCCCAACTATGGCTACACCTTC
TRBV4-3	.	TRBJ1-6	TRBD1	CASSQEGGTGGSPLHF	TGCGCCAGCAGCCAAGAAGGAGGAACAGGGGGGTCACCCCTCCACTTT
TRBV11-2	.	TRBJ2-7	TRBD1	CASTWTETGTLSYEQYF	TGTGCCAGCACCTGGACCGAGACAGGGACCCTCTCCTACGAGCAGTACTTC
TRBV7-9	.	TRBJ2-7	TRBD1	CASSSKGQGSYEQYF	TGTGCCAGCAGTTCCAAGGGACAGGGATCCTACGAGCAGTACTTC
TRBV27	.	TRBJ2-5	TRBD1	CASSPLRGQGVNEQYF	TGTGCCAGCAGTCCCCTGAGGGGACAGGGGGTCAATGAGCAGTACTTC
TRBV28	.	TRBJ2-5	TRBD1	CASLPSDRAQETQYF	TGTGCCAGCCTACCTTCGGACAGGGCCCAAGAGACCCAGTACTTC
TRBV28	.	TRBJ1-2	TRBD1	CAGSPGQGLGYGYTF	TGTGCCGGCAGTCCCGGACAGGGCTTGGGCTATGGCTACACCTTC
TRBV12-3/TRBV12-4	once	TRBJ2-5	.	CASSLQGIVRETQYF	TGTGCCAGCAGTTTACAGGGGATAGTACGGGAGACCCAGTACTTC
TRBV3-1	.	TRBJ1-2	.	CASSQAEANYGYTF	TGTGCCAGCAGCCAAGCAGAGGCTAACTATGGCTACACCTTC
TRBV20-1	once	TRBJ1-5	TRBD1	CSARSTGDPNQPQHF	TGCAGTGCTAGGTCTACAGGGGACCCCAATCAGCCCCAGCATTTT
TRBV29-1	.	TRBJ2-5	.	CSVALVGGQETQYF	TGCAGCGTCGCCTTGGTCGGGGGACAAGAGACCCAGTACTTC
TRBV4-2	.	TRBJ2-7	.	CASSPRGGVTYEQYF	TGTGCCAGCAGTCCACGCGGCGGGGTTACCTACGAGCAGTACTTC
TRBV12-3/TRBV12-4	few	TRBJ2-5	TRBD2	CASSLQGGMETQYF	TGTGCCAGCAGTTTGCAGGGAGGGATGGAGACCCAGTACTTC
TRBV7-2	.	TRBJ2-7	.	CASSPTGSFTYEQYF	TGTGCCAGCAGCCCCACGGGGAGTTTCACCTACGAGCAGTACTTC
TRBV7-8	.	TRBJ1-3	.	CASSSTFPPDPPIYF	TGTGCCAGCAGCTCGACATTCCCGCCAGACCCCCCCATATATTTT
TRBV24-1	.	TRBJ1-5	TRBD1	CATSETGQGALAQHF	TGTGCTACCAGTGAAACCGGACAGGGGGCCTTGGCCCAGCATTTT
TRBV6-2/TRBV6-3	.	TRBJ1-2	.	CASRTDEHYGYTF	TGTGCCAGCAGAACGGACGAGCACTATGGCTACACCTTC
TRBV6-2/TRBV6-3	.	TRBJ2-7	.	CASSPSSRPHLGEQYF	TGTGCCAGCAGTCCCTCCTCGAGACCCCACCTGGGCGAGCAGTACTTC
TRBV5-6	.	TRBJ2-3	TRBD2	CASNILAGGRSDTQYF	TGTGCCAGCAACATACTAGCGGGGGGGCGTTCAGATACGCAGTATTTT
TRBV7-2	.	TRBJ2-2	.	CASSWDSTRGGELFF	TGTGCCAGCAGTTGGGACTCGACTAGAGGCGGGGAGCTGTTTTTT
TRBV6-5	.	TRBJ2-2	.	CVSSYSSGNGELFF	TGTGTCAGCAGTTACTCGAGCGGAAACGGGGAGCTGTTTTTT
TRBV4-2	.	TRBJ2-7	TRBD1	CASSQDANRGPYEQYF	TGTGCCAGCAGCCAAGACGCAAACAGGGGGCCCTACGAGCAGTACTTC
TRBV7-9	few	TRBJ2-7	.	CASSAGQGRVMDEQYF	TGTGCCAGCAGCGCCGGTCAGGGTCGAGTAATGGACGAGCAGTACTTC
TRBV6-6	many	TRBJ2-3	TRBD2	CASSYPQRGGSTQYF	TGTGCCAGCAGTTACCCCCAGCGGGGGGGGTCTACGCAGTATTTT